This is a list of T cell receptor beta chains from one sample in a study of shared clonotypes between healthy human individuals. Sequencing used immunoSEQ multiplex PCR; TCRdb keeps in-frame clones, though not all of them. The table includes approximately 1,500,000 clones, approximately 96% detected once. The sequencing sample was made of naive CD4+ T cells sorted from blood. Receptors originate from a man aged 25 to 40 in good health. The CDR3 runs from the conserved cysteine through the conserved F or W. A D gene is named only where the DNA matches it firmly.

D gene	V gene	J gene	CDR3 protein
NA	TRBV27	TRBJ1-2	CASSLMEKGGDGYTF
NA	TRBV28	TRBJ2-7	CASSDPYEQYF
NA	TRBV5-1	TRBJ1-1	CASSSDSYWTEAFF
TRBD1	TRBV15	TRBJ2-5	CATSNRQGTGETQYF
TRBD1	TRBV5-6	TRBJ1-1	CASSPDRGGGEAFF
TRBD2	TRBV2	TRBJ2-7	CASSESVFSGTRRVEYEQYF
NA	TRBV15	TRBJ1-5	CATSRDYGQPQHF
NA	TRBV27	TRBJ2-6	CASSFLFGANVLTF
NA	TRBV6-5	TRBJ1-1	CASKNRHMNTEAFF
NA	TRBV5-5	TRBJ2-7	CASSIRDWVRGTYEQYF
NA	TRBV6-6	TRBJ2-2	CASSRSAGTGELFF
NA	TRBV7-2	TRBJ2-2	CASTESGVPAGELFF
TRBD1	TRBV28	TRBJ1-2	CASSLEGTGIILGGYTF
TRBD1	TRBV18	TRBJ2-1	CASSLQGVGNEQFF
NA	TRBV5-1	TRBJ1-2	CASSFTPNYGYTF
TRBD2	TRBV7-6	TRBJ2-5	CASSLFTSGIQETQYF
NA	TRBV7-5	TRBJ2-1	CARSPPGRSYNEQFF
TRBD1	TRBV10-1	TRBJ2-1	CASSEYRQGPYNEQFF
NA	TRBV19	TRBJ1-5	CASSINGGAGQPQHF
TRBD2	TRBV6-1	TRBJ2-1	CASSGTSGNNEQFF